These T cell receptor beta chains were read from a single sample in a study of T cells in Graves' hyperthyroidism and ophthalmopathy. TCRdb re-called the multiplex PCR reads through MiXCR, storing one row per CDR3 protein. The data hold about 510,000 distinct CDR3 sequences, with about 46% observed a single time. Sequencing was performed on peripheral blood or thyroid tissue (not recorded which). The receptors here all came from an adult woman with Graves' disease, either hyperthyroidism or ophthalmopathy (not recorded which). CDR3s leave out the opening cysteine and the closing phenylalanine or tryptophan.

V gene: TRBV2
J gene: TRBJ2-2
CDR3 length: 15
CDR3 protein: ASFITGATGVTGELF

V gene: TRBV19
J gene: TRBJ2-7
CDR3 length: 12
CDR3 protein: ASSYRTDSYEQY

V gene: TRBV6-2/TRBV6-3
J gene: TRBJ2-7
CDR3 length: 13
CDR3 protein: ASSQTSGYTYEQY

V gene: TRBV10-3
J gene: TRBJ1-2
CDR3 length: 10
CDR3 protein: AIRDRNYGYT

V gene: TRBV20-1
J gene: TRBJ2-5
CDR3 length: 12
CDR3 protein: SASAGQLQETQY

V gene: TRBV7-2
J gene: TRBJ1-2
CDR3 length: 13
CDR3 protein: ASSSLDSITYGYT

V gene: TRBV5-1
J gene: TRBJ1-2
CDR3 length: 12
CDR3 protein: ASSLEGTGMGYT

V gene: TRBV7-9
J gene: TRBJ2-5
CDR3 length: 20
CDR3 protein: ASSLEGDRGGPSSNPQETQY

V gene: TRBV27
J gene: TRBJ1-4
CDR3 length: 12
CDR3 protein: ASSFRGANEKLF

V gene: TRBV29-1
J gene: TRBJ1-1
CDR3 length: 9
CDR3 protein: SVADRSGAF

V gene: TRBV12-3/TRBV12-4
J gene: TRBJ1-4
CDR3 length: 15
CDR3 protein: ASSLLQGMGAKEKLF

V gene: TRBV10-3
J gene: TRBJ2-7
CDR3 length: 13
CDR3 protein: AISDSPGSAYEQY

V gene: TRBV20-1
J gene: TRBJ1-6
CDR3 length: 11
CDR3 protein: SAKDRQNSPLH

V gene: TRBV2
J gene: TRBJ1-1
CDR3 length: 12
CDR3 protein: ASVWGDFNTEAF

V gene: TRBV28
J gene: TRBJ2-7
CDR3 length: 13
CDR3 protein: ASSLKPREVYEQY

V gene: TRBV20-1
J gene: TRBJ2-7
CDR3 length: 12
CDR3 protein: SAREAAGVGEQY

V gene: TRBV9
J gene: TRBJ1-2
CDR3 length: 11
CDR3 protein: ASSETGVAGYT

V gene: TRBV2
J gene: TRBJ1-4
CDR3 length: 10
CDR3 protein: ASTEHVRKLF

V gene: TRBV2
J gene: TRBJ1-4
CDR3 length: 13
CDR3 protein: ASSEMGQRAEKLF

V gene: TRBV20-1
J gene: TRBJ2-5
CDR3 length: 11
CDR3 protein: SAGTGDGETQY

V gene: TRBV20-1
J gene: TRBJ1-2
CDR3 length: 13
CDR3 protein: SARGVGRTNYGYT

V gene: TRBV18
J gene: TRBJ1-3
CDR3 length: 13
CDR3 protein: ASSPSGGNGNTIY

V gene: TRBV14
J gene: TRBJ1-1
CDR3 length: 14
CDR3 protein: ASSQGYVVNRREAF

V gene: TRBV25-1
J gene: TRBJ2-5
CDR3 length: 11
CDR3 protein: ASSATGAETQY

V gene: TRBV7-8
J gene: TRBJ1-5
CDR3 length: 12
CDR3 protein: ASSFTSGVYEQH

V gene: TRBV29-1
J gene: TRBJ1-3
CDR3 length: 10
CDR3 protein: SVREPGNTIY

V gene: TRBV25-1
J gene: TRBJ2-7
CDR3 length: 13
CDR3 protein: ASSDRGPHGYEQY

V gene: TRBV10-3
J gene: TRBJ2-5
CDR3 length: 12
CDR3 protein: ASSYRTTQETQY

V gene: TRBV7-9
J gene: TRBJ1-1
CDR3 length: 12
CDR3 protein: ASSLWGSNTEAF

V gene: TRBV7-7
J gene: TRBJ2-2
CDR3 length: 12
CDR3 protein: ASELLAGAGELF

V gene: TRBV5-6
J gene: TRBJ2-7
CDR3 length: 12
CDR3 protein: ASSLELASNEQY

V gene: TRBV7-6
J gene: TRBJ1-2
CDR3 length: 11
CDR3 protein: ASSERNRVGYT

V gene: TRBV7-9
J gene: TRBJ2-7
CDR3 length: 13
CDR3 protein: ASSSTGQGIYEQY

V gene: TRBV7-8
J gene: TRBJ2-7
CDR3 length: 12
CDR3 protein: ASSWGGSSYEQY

V gene: TRBV6-1
J gene: TRBJ2-7
CDR3 length: 14
CDR3 protein: ASREPGHLSRDEQY

V gene: TRBV5-1
J gene: TRBJ2-5
CDR3 length: 12
CDR3 protein: ASSLFGGVETQY

V gene: TRBV4-3
J gene: TRBJ1-4
CDR3 length: 12
CDR3 protein: ASSQEWGLEKLF

V gene: TRBV20-1
J gene: TRBJ2-1
CDR3 length: 8
CDR3 protein: SASYREQF

V gene: TRBV11-2
J gene: TRBJ2-7
CDR3 length: 12
CDR3 protein: ASSNGPSGYEQY

V gene: TRBV20-1
J gene: TRBJ1-2
CDR3 length: 10
CDR3 protein: SARGTGDGYT

V gene: TRBV13
J gene: TRBJ1-6
CDR3 length: 16
CDR3 protein: ASSLGRVASSYNSPLH

V gene: TRBV20-1
J gene: TRBJ1-5
CDR3 length: 14
CDR3 protein: SATGTGTYSNQPQH